These T cell receptor beta chains were read from a single sample in a study of blood T cell repertoires in COVID-19. Clones were read by immunoSEQ multiplex PCR, and TCRdb kept only the in-frame ones, dropping some. The sample comprises 300,000 to 350,000 clones, more than 75% of which are singletons, and around 6% rests with the top ten. The specimen sequenced was peripheral blood. These receptor sequences come from a woman between 45 and 65 years old with COVID-19, enrolled during active disease. Both conserved end residues are part of each CDR3. A D gene is named only where the DNA matches it firmly. The size of a clone is reported for some rows only, either as once, few or many, or as a class for expanded clones.

d_gene	j_gene	v_gene	abundance	CDR3aa	CDR3nt
TRBD1	TRBJ1-4	TRBV5-6	NA	CASSLGQGRTNEKLFF	TGTGCCAGCAGCTTGGGACAGGGGCGGACCAATGAAAAACTGTTTTTT
TRBD2	TRBJ2-7	TRBV15	NA	CATSRGLAGTYEQYF	TGTGCCACCAGCAGAGGACTAGCGGGAACCTACGAGCAGTACTTC
TRBD1	TRBJ1-6	TRBV11-2	NA	CASSLDEGGWSPLHF	TGTGCCAGCAGCTTAGATGAAGGGGGCTGGTCACCCCTCCACTTT
NA	TRBJ1-5	TRBV27	NA	CASSFVAESQPQHF	TGTGCCAGCAGTTTCGTCGCAGAAAGTCAGCCCCAGCATTTT
NA	TRBJ1-2	TRBV30	NA	CAWSDSANYGYTF	TGTGCCTGGAGCGACAGCGCCAACTATGGCTACACCTTC
NA	TRBJ1-2	TRBV7-2	few	CASSSYVPTYGYTF	TGTGCCAGCAGCTCCTACGTTCCAACCTATGGCTACACCTTC
TRBD1	TRBJ1-4	TRBV7-9	NA	CASGNRGQGNEKLFF	TGTGCCAGCGGGAACAGGGGGCAGGGTAATGAAAAACTGTTTTTT
NA	TRBJ2-5	TRBV5-1	NA	CASSWGGETQYF	TGCGCCAGCAGCTGGGGAGGAGAGACCCAGTACTTC
TRBD2	TRBJ2-3	TRBV5-1	NA	CASRRSGRTTDTQYF	TGCGCCAGCAGAAGGAGCGGGAGGACCACAGATACGCAGTATTTT
NA	TRBJ2-2	TRBV27	NA	CATKKDRKNTGELFF	TGTGCCACAAAGAAGGACAGAAAAAACACCGGGGAGCTGTTTTTT
TRBD1	TRBJ1-1	TRBV3-1/TRBV3-2	NA	CASSNRGLNTEAFF	TGTGCCAGCAGTAACAGGGGTTTGAACACTGAAGCTTTCTTT